This T cell receptor (beta chain) is drawn from a study of Graves' ophthalmopathy and Graves' hyperthyroidism. Background on the study: Hyperthyroidism was considered stable when no ophthalmopathy appeared within 18 months of follow-up.

Notes on the study in general: With approximately 90% sensitivity and approximately 80% specificity, a 13-signature model separated ophthalmopathy from stable hyperthyroidism.

This clonotype was observed a handful of times. The target antigen is unknown. TCR beta CDR3 amplification used RNA transcripts. Second-round multiplex PCR came after first-round RT-PCR with HTBI primers. TCRdb independently ran MiXCR on the multiplex PCR reads; one entry per CDR3 protein. The table has approximately 1.2 million distinct CDR3 sequences, about 40% seen once. It was on clinical symptoms, serum thyroxine, TRAb, thyroid ultrasound and orbital computed tomography that diagnosis relied. Trimming stripped 4 bases from V and 2 bases from J, with 11 bases between. CDR3 length: 14 residues. In germline, CDR1 is MGHRA, CDR2 YSYEKL.

The sample comprised peripheral blood or thyroid tissue (not recorded which). This sequence joins TRBV4-1 and TRBJ1-2; D uncertain. The sequence was collected from an adult man with Graves' hyperthyroidism. In nucleotides, the CDR3 is TGCGCCAGCAGCCCGTCGGGGAAAAACTATGGCTACACCTTC. Its translation: CASSPSGKNYGYTF.